This T cell receptor (beta chain) comes out of a study of T cells in Graves' hyperthyroidism and ophthalmopathy. Regarding the study as a whole: From stable hyperthyroidism, ophthalmopathy was set apart by a 13 V-J model.

Using RNA transcripts as the source, TCR beta CDR3 regions were amplified. The HTBI set primed first-round TCR CDR3 RT-PCR. TCRdb independently ran MiXCR on the multiplex PCR reads; one entry per CDR3 protein. Of about 620,000 distinct CDR3 sequences in the sample, around 15% were seen once. This clonotype was seen many times. Its matching antigen is unknown. The origin of this receptor is a young woman with Graves' hyperthyroidism. The specimen sequenced was blood.

This CDR3 reads CSATPGDTYEQYF. CDR3 sequence (DNA): TGCAGTGCCACCCCAGGGGATACCTACGAGCAGTACTTC. The chain joins TRBV20-1 to TRBJ2-7, with D possibly being TRBD1 (6 bases). This CDR3 has 13 residues. Trimming shortened V by 6 bases and J by 2 bases, and 14 bases separated the two germline ends. Germline V CDR1 and CDR2: DFQATT, SNEGSKA (reference sequence).